This record covers a single T cell receptor (beta chain). What it recognizes is unknown. This sample was taken from a study of T cell responses to AZD1222 COVID-19 vaccine. Findings and caveats of the study: Clonal diversity was possibly underestimated; the donors were predominantly white British and more often female. Recipients of two AZD1222 doses showed rising Spike-specific TCR breadth and depth.

This table comes from immunoSEQ multiplex PCR, and its TCRdb copy is limited to in-frame clones, with some not included. There are under 110,000 clones in the sample; over 75% occur only once, and about 15% lies in the top ten. Trimming removed 7 bases from V and 0 bases from J; junction bases left unmatched: 7. CDR3 length: 15 residues. Germline V lookup: CDR1 LNHDA, CDR2 SQIVND (reference sequence). The source of this sequence is an adult in good health. The specimen was peripheral blood, collected on day 0 of AZD1222 vaccination. This sequence joins TRBV19 and TRBJ2-5; TRBD2 aligns across 8 bases. For the CDR3, the DNA is TGTGCCAGTACGGGAAGCGGGGGCTACCAAGAGACCCAGTACTTC. Its protein is CASTGSGGYQETQYF. Based on the CDR3 plus reference TRBV19 and TRBJ2-5, the full variable domain is DGGITQSPKYLFRKEGQNVTLSCEQNLNHDAMYWYRQDPGQGLRLIYYSQIVNDFQKGDIAEGYSVSREKKESFPLTVTSAQKNPTAFYLCASTGSGGYQETQYFGPGTRLLVL.